These 29 T cell receptor beta chains share one sample of origin, sequenced in a study of T cells after yellow fever vaccination. TCRdb fed the 5' RACE reads into MiXCR, producing one record per CDR3 protein. The sample lists nearly 550,000 distinct CDR3 sequences, approximately 21% occurring once. The specimen comprised PBMCs, sampled 15 days after the yellow fever booster vaccination. The receptors stem from a man under 40 who received the YFV17D yellow fever vaccine.

V and J are TRBV7-2 and TRBJ2-1, with 7 bases lining up with TRBD2. The CDR3 is 15 residues long. Germline V gives CDR1 SGHTA, CDR2 FQGNSA. V shed 5 bases, J shed 3 bases, and the junction held 7 bases outside the gene matches. CDR3 sequence reads: CASSTLGTNYNEQFF. The CDR3 DNA reads as TGTGCCAGCAGCACACTAGGGACTAACTACAATGAGCAGTTCTTC.

The sample holds a few counts of this clonotype. V gene TRBV12-3 or TRBV12-4 combines with J gene TRBJ2-5, with D tentatively TRBD2 (7 bases). There are 16 residues in the CDR3. Trimming took 8 bases from V and 5 from J, leaving 24 bases between them. CDR3 protein: CASSPGGGRFGETQYF. Here the CDR3 DNA reads TGTGCCAGCTCCCCGGGGGGCGGGAGATTTGGGGAGACCCAGTACTTC.

This clonotype was picked up one time. V is TRBV9 and J is TRBJ2-1, with D perhaps TRBD1 or TRBD2 (5 bases each). CDR3 size: 16 residues. Germline CDR1 SGDLS, CDR2 YYNGEE. V dropped 7 bases and J dropped 0 bases, with 17 bases sitting between them. The CDR3 protein is CASGALPGHSYNEQFF. CDR3 sequence (DNA): TGTGCCAGCGGCGCGCTCCCGGGGCACTCCTACAATGAGCAGTTCTTC.

The V gene is TRBV7-6, the J gene TRBJ2-1; the D is unclear. The CDR3 covers 14 residues. From germline, CDR1 is SGHVS and CDR2 FNYEAQ. The germline V and J ends were trimmed by 5 bases and 6 bases, with 14 bases remaining between them. CDR3 bases: TGTGCCAGCAGCCTACCAGGATGGAGCAATGAGCAGTTCTTC. Translation: CASSLPGWSNEQFF.

Regarding this clonotype: Relative to the germline gene, one junction end is altered; a read error may explain this. The chain carries TRBV28 and TRBJ2-7, with TRBD2 identical over 8 bases. There are 16 residues in the CDR3. Per germline, CDR1 MDHEN and CDR2 SYDVKM. CDR3 protein: CASSSGGTPSGYKQYF. The CDR3 region has the DNA TGTGCCAGCAGTTCGGGGGGGACTCCATCTGGCTACAAGCAGTACTTC.

The chain is built from TRBV3-1 and TRBJ1-1; D gene unclear. Trimming left V 0 bases short and J 7 bases short, with 6 bases between. The length of the CDR3 is 12 residues. Germline lookup yields CDR1 LGHDT and CDR2 YNNKEL (reference sequence). As DNA, the CDR3 is TGTGCCAGCAGCCAAGACAGAAATGAAGCTTTCTTT. Translation: CASSQDRNEAFF.

This clonotype was seen only once. This chain links TRBV20-1 with TRBJ2-7; a possible D gene is TRBD1 (6 bases). This CDR3 is built from 13 residues. V was pared by 6 bases and J by 4 bases, with 16 bases between. Germline CDR1 and CDR2: DFQATT and SNEGSKA (reference sequence). The CDR3 nucleotides read TGCAGTGCGGACTCCCTGACAGGTTACGAGCAGTACTTC. Amino acids: CSADSLTGYEQYF.

V is TRBV27 and J is TRBJ2-1, with TRBD2 matching over 16 bases. The CDR3 has 18 residues. J gave up 6 bases and V 7 bases, and 12 bases lay outside the gene matches. Germline V CDR1 and CDR2: MNHEY, SMNVEV (reference sequence). CDR3 in DNA: TGTGCCAGCACCCCGGGACTAGCGGGAGGGGGGGCTCTCAATGAGCAGTTCTTC. This translates into CASTPGLAGGGALNEQFF.

The chain combines TRBV28 with TRBJ2-7; TRBD1 aligns across 11 bases. V dropped 5 bases and J dropped 3; count of bases not matched to a gene: 12. The CDR3 sequence is 17 residues long. Germline V gene sequence: CDR1 MDHEN, CDR2 SYDVKM. CDR3 protein: CASSALPGTGGGYEQYF. The CDR3 DNA is TGTGCCAGCAGTGCGCTCCCGGGGACAGGGGGTGGCTACGAGCAGTACTTC. Together with reference TRBV28 and TRBJ2-7, the CDR3 gives the full variable domain: DVKVTQSSRYLVKRTGEKVFLECVQDMDHENMFWYRQDPGLGLRLIYFSYDVKMKEKGDIPEGYSVSREKKERFSLILESASTNQTSMYLCASSALPGTGGGYEQYFGPGTRLTVT.

The chain recombines TRBV6-2 or TRBV6-3 with TRBJ2-7; D ambiguous. The CDR3 runs 11 residues. Trimming removed 6 bases at V and 6 bases at J, with 9 bases between. Germline lookup yields CDR1 MNHEY and CDR2 SVGEGT. CDR3 loop: CASSQSGEQYF. The CDR3 coding sequence is TGTGCCAGCAGCCAGAGTGGCGAGCAGTACTTC.

This chain joins TRBV10-3 and TRBJ2-4; 10 nucleotides match TRBD2. Germline lookup yields CDR1 ENHRY and CDR2 SYGVKD. V lost 10 bases to trimming and J lost 0 bases; unmatched junction nucleotides: 9. The CDR3 is 16 amino acids. The DNA for the CDR3 is TGTGCCACCGGAGTAGCGGGAGGTTTAGCCAAAAACATTCAGTACTTC. Its protein product is CATGVAGGLAKNIQYF.

This clonotype turned up a few times. The J gene is TRBJ2-7, the V gene TRBV5-1, with TRBD1 matching over 8 bases. Germline CDR1 reads SGHRS; CDR2 reads YFSETQ. Trimming took 4 bases from V and 2 from J; bases not matched to a gene: 8. The CDR3 is 15 residues long. CDR3 in amino acids: CASSVRDRTTYEQYF. CDR3 nucleotide sequence: TGCGCCAGCAGCGTCCGGGACAGGACCACCTACGAGCAGTACTTC.

The sample holds a few counts of this clonotype. The chain links TRBV7-2 to TRBJ2-7; D not certain. V was shortened by 4 bases and J by 7 bases, with 14 bases between the two germline ends. Germline V gene sequence: CDR1 SGHTA, CDR2 FQGNSA. The CDR3 extends over 13 amino acids. CDR3 sequence: CASSSPSLVEQYF. As DNA, the CDR3 is TGTGCCAGCAGCTCCCCGTCCTTGGTGGAGCAGTACTTC.

The gene calls are TRBV12-3 or TRBV12-4 and TRBJ2-7; either TRBD1 or TRBD2 may fit D (6 bases each). Trimming removed 6 bases at V and 5 bases at J, with 14 bases between. The CDR3 loop spans 13 amino acids. CDR3: CASSPGAWDEQYF. The CDR3 bases are TGTGCCAGCAGCCCGGGGGCATGGGACGAGCAGTACTTC.

This clonotype was counted a few times. V is TRBV7-9 and J is TRBJ2-2; D uncertain. The V end was cut by 4 bases, the J end by 6 bases, with 12 bases between. Germline CDR1 reads SEHNR; CDR2 reads FQNEAQ (reference sequence). This CDR3 is built from 14 residues. CDR3: CASSYVGIPGELFF. CDR3 bases: TGTGCCAGCAGCTACGTAGGGATTCCCGGGGAGCTGTTTTTT.

This clonotype was counted between two and nine times. The chain combines TRBV3-1 with TRBJ2-2; 7 bases map to TRBD2. CDR1 and CDR2 (germline): LGHDT, YNNKEL (reference sequence). The junction had 12 bases not matched to a gene; V was cut back by 4 bases and J by 1 base. The CDR3 is made up of 18 amino acids. CDR3 bases: TGTGCCAGCAGCCCTTTTGCGGGAGAGTTGTTGAACACCGGGGAGCTGTTTTTT. This translates into CASSPFAGELLNTGELFF.

The chain uses TRBV7-8 and TRBJ2-5; 7 nucleotides agree with TRBD2. The germline V gene has CDR1 SGHVS and CDR2 FQNEAQ. The CDR3 contains 16 residues. After removal of 1 base from V and 5 bases from J, the junction contained 10 bases not matched to a gene. CDR3 sequence (DNA): TGTGCCAGCAGCTTAGTAGGGGTGGGAGGGGCCGAGACCCAGTACTTC. This translates into CASSLVGVGGAETQYF.

A single count supports this clonotype. An end of the junction differs from the germline gene, which may be a read error. The CDR3 here is CASSYGLGGNQHQHF. The CDR3 coding sequence is TGTGCCAGCAGTTACGGGTTGGGAGGGAACCAGCACCAGCATTTT. The J gene is TRBJ1-5, the V gene TRBV6-2 or TRBV6-3; D not certain. Germline values: CDR1 MNHEY, CDR2 SVGEGT. The CDR3 consists of 15 residues.

This chain joins TRBV29-1 and TRBJ2-5, with 10 bases that match TRBD2. The germline V gene encodes CDR1 SQVTM and CDR2 ANQGSEA. This CDR3 region has 14 residues. V was clipped by 4 bases and J by 4 bases; unmatched bases: 6. The CDR3 DNA follows: TGCAGCGTTGCGGCTAGCGGGAGATCAGAGACCCAGTACTTC. Residues: CSVAASGRSETQYF.

The chain is built from TRBV7-6 and TRBJ2-5, with D possibly TRBD2 on 5 matching bases. Trimming removed 1 base at V and 1 base at J, with 19 bases between. The CDR3 covers 18 residues. From germline, CDR1 is SGHVS and CDR2 FNYEAQ. This chain's CDR3 is CASSLESWRGRLQETQYF. The DNA of the CDR3 is TGTGCCAGCAGCTTAGAATCTTGGCGTGGGAGACTCCAAGAGACCCAGTACTTC.

The CDR3 here is CASSSRTSGEGYF. The CDR3 DNA is TGTGCCAGCAGCTCAAGAACTAGCGGAGAAGGGTATTTT. The V call is TRBV7-2, the J call TRBJ2-3, with 8 bases aligning to TRBD2. In germline, CDR1 is SGHTA, CDR2 FQGNSA. The CDR3 consists of 13 residues. V dropped 4 bases and J dropped 14; count of bases not matched to a gene: 11.

The V and J genes are TRBV27 and TRBJ2-5; D not resolved. The germline gives CDR1 MNHEY, CDR2 SMNVEV (reference sequence). The ends were cut back, 3 bases at V and 0 bases at J, with 8 bases in the middle. This CDR3 is built from 14 residues. CDR3 region: CASSFSANQETQYF. The CDR3 region has the DNA TGTGCCAGCAGTTTTTCAGCCAACCAAGAGACCCAGTACTTC.

The sample holds a few counts of this clonotype. The chain joins TRBV19 to TRBJ2-1; 9 positions match TRBD2. Germline assignment: CDR1 LNHDA and CDR2 SQIVND (reference sequence). The length of the CDR3 is 16 residues. With 6 bases clipped from V and 4 bases from J, the junction kept 10 bases outside the gene matches. This chain's CDR3 is CASSPQSSGKYNEQFF. The CDR3 nucleotides read TGTGCCAGTAGCCCCCAATCTAGCGGGAAGTACAATGAGCAGTTCTTC. Complete variable domain (other parts from reference TRBV19 and TRBJ2-1): DGGITQSPKYLFRKEGQNVTLSCEQNLNHDAMYWYRQDPGQGLRLIYYSQIVNDFQKGDIAEGYSVSREKKESFPLTVTSAQKNPTAFYLCASSPQSSGKYNEQFFGPGTRLTVL.

This clonotype has at least ten counts. The chain employs TRBV5-1 and TRBJ2-2; tentative D call: TRBD1 (5 bases). This CDR3 has 14 residues. The germline V and J ends were trimmed by 2 bases and 1 base, with 6 bases remaining between them. CDR1 is SGHRS, CDR2 YFSETQ, per germline. The chain's CDR3 is CASSFGQNTGELFF. CDR3 nucleotides: TGCGCCAGCAGCTTCGGACAGAACACCGGGGAGCTGTTTTTT.

This clonotype was seen a handful of times. The genes are TRBV5-1 and TRBJ2-3; D is undetermined. The germline CDR1 and CDR2 sequences are SGHRS and YFSETQ. V lost 6 bases and J lost 1, with 12 bases in between. CDR3 length: 14 residues. The CDR3 DNA sequence: TGCGCCAGCAAAAGGACGGAAGGCACAGATACGCAGTATTTT. As protein: CASKRTEGTDTQYF.

In this sample, this clonotype turned up a few times. The chain links TRBV20-1 to TRBJ2-7; D is ambiguous. CDR3 length: 14 residues. V was trimmed by 3 bases and J by 5 bases, leaving 17 bases between them. CDR1 is DFQATT, CDR2 SNEGSKA, per germline (reference sequence). The CDR3 loop reads CSASPVRLGHEQYF. The DNA for the CDR3 is TGCAGTGCTAGCCCGGTCAGGCTGGGTCACGAGCAGTACTTC.

The V and J genes are TRBV6-5 and TRBJ2-7; D call uncertain. The germline CDR1 and CDR2 sequences are MNHEY and SVGAGI. There are 14 residues in the CDR3. V was trimmed by 3 bases and J by 2 bases, leaving 11 bases between them. This CDR3 reads CASSYDWGTYEQYF. CDR3 nucleotide sequence: TGTGCCAGCAGTTATGATTGGGGAACCTACGAGCAGTACTTC.

The chain is built from TRBV7-8 and TRBJ1-1; D is unclear. The CDR3 is 12 amino acids. Trimming pared 1 base from V and 11 bases from J, leaving 11 bases between. Germline V CDR1 and CDR2: SGHVS, FQNEAQ. Here the CDR3 DNA reads TGTGCCAGCAGCTTAGGGAAACAGAGTGCTTTCTTT. Amino acid sequence: CASSLGKQSAFF. Using reference TRBV7-8 and TRBJ1-1 for the parts outside the CDR3, the full variable domain is GAGVSQSPRYKVAKRGQDVALRCDPISGHVSLFWYQQALGQGPEFLTYFQNEAQLDKSGLPSDRFFAERPEGSVSTLKIQRTQQEDSAVYLCASSLGKQSAFFGQGTRLTVV.

The table lists this clonotype with many counts. The genes are TRBV12-3 or TRBV12-4 and TRBJ2-2; TRBD1 matches 10 bases. CDR3 length equals 15 residues. The V and J ends lost 3 bases and 4 bases, in that order; junction bases with no gene match: 2. CDR3: CASSFRDRGTGELFF. CDR3 DNA sequence: TGTGCCAGCAGTTTCCGGGACAGGGGCACCGGGGAGCTGTTTTTT.